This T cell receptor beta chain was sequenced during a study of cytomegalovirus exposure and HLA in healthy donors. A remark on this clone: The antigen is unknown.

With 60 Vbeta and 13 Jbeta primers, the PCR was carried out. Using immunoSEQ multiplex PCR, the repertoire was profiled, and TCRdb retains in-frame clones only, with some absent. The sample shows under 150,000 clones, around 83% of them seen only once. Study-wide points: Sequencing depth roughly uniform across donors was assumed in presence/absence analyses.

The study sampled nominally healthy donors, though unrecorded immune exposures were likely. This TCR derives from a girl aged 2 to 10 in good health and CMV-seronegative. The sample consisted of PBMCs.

In nucleotides, the CDR3 is TGTGCCAGCAGTCCCGGGGTGGGCCTGCGCGAGCAGTACTTC. As protein: CASSPGVGLREQYF. V is TRBV27 and J is TRBJ2-7; possibly TRBD2 for D (5 bases). CDR1 and CDR2 from the germline V gene are MNHEY and SMNVEV (reference sequence). The CDR3 covers 14 residues. Trimming shortened V by 5 bases and J by 6 bases, and 17 bases separated the two germline ends.